Following are 18 T cell receptor beta chains from one sample sequenced in a study of blood T cell repertoires in COVID-19. Measured with immunoSEQ multiplex PCR; TCRdb has only the in-frame clones, and not every one. The sample consists of around 390,000 clones, roughly 89% of them appearing once. Sample: PBMCs or T cells enriched from blood (not recorded which). These receptors were collected from a woman aged 45-65 years who had recovered from COVID-19.

The chain links TRBV18 to TRBJ1-6, with D hard to call. The CDR3 extends over 16 amino acids. Germline assignment: CDR1 KGHSH and CDR2 LQKENI. V lost 3 bases, J lost 0 bases, and 9 bases lay in between. The CDR3 sequence: CASSPRQNSYNSPLHF. CDR3 coding DNA: TGTGCCAGCTCACCTAGACAAAACTCCTATAATTCACCCCTCCACTTT.

V is TRBV7-3 and J is TRBJ2-5, with 7 bases identical to TRBD1. The germline CDR1 and CDR2 sequences are SGHTA and FQGTGA. The CDR3 is made up of 14 amino acids. After removal of 5 bases from V and 5 bases from J, the junction contained 8 bases not matched to a gene. CDR3 amino acids: CASSPTGALETQYF. CDR3 in DNA: TGTGCCAGCAGCCCCACAGGGGCGCTCGAGACCCAGTACTTC.

The J gene is TRBJ2-3, the V gene TRBV28, with 7 bases fitting TRBD2. The CDR3 runs to 15 residues. Trimming at V came to 6 bases and at J to 0 bases, leaving 6 bases not matched to a gene. In germline, CDR1 is MDHEN, CDR2 SYDVKM. The CDR3 sequence is CASSGGGPSTDTQYF. The CDR3 nucleotides read TGTGCCAGCAGCGGCGGGGGTCCCAGCACAGATACGCAGTATTTT.

V is TRBV7-2 and J is TRBJ2-7, with D possibly matching TRBD2 (6 bases). Trimming took off 6 bases at V and 7 bases at J, with 16 bases between the two ends. Germline V gene data show CDR1 as SGHTA and CDR2 as FQGNSA. The CDR3 is 13 amino acids. DNA of the CDR3: TGTGCCAGCAGGGGTTCGGGGGTCGAGGAGCAGTACTTC. Protein product: CASRGSGVEEQYF.

V and J are TRBV5-4 and TRBJ2-6; 9 bases map to TRBD1. CDR1 SGHNT and CDR2 YYREEE come from the germline V gene (reference sequence). This CDR3 has 19 residues. V gave up 4 bases and J gave up 0 bases; unmatched junction bases: 11. CDR3 in DNA: TGTGCCAGCAGCGTAGGCGGGGACAGGGCCTCCTCTGGGGCCAACGTCCTGACTTTC. Translation gives CASSVGGDRASSGANVLTF. The full variable domain, rest sourced from reference TRBV5-4 and TRBJ2-6, is ETGVTQSPTHLIKTRGQQVTLRCSSQSGHNTVSWYQQALGQGPQFIFQYYREEENGRGNFPPRFSGLQFPNYSSELNVNALELDDSALYLCASSVGGDRASSGANVLTFGAGSRLTVL.

The CDR3 bases are TGTGCCAGCAGCTTAGCCCGGGACAACTACGAGCAGTACTTC. Encoded protein: CASSLARDNYEQYF. The chain combines TRBV11-2 with TRBJ2-7; weak D call: TRBD1 (6 bases). Germline CDR1 reads SGHAT; CDR2 reads FQNNGV. This CDR3 has 14 residues. The V and J ends lost 1 base and 3 bases respectively, with 10 bases between them.

V is TRBV4-1 and J is TRBJ2-5; D is unclear. The V and J ends lost 3 bases and 4 bases respectively, with 9 bases between them. CDR1 MGHRA and CDR2 YSYEKL come from the germline V gene. The CDR3 spans 13 residues. CDR3 DNA: TGCGCCAGCAGCCAGACGAGAGGAGAGACCCAGTACTTC. It specifies CASSQTRGETQYF.

This chain joins TRBV11-2 and TRBJ2-7, with D unresolved. Trimming took 3 bases from V and 1 from J, leaving 4 bases between them. The CDR3 has 12 residues. CDR1 and CDR2 from the germline V gene are SGHAT and FQNNGV. CDR3 residues: CASSFSSYEQYF. CDR3 nucleotide sequence: TGTGCCAGCAGCTTCAGTTCCTACGAGCAGTACTTC.

V gene TRBV2 combines with J gene TRBJ2-1; TRBD2 aligns across 8 bases. Germline CDR1 and CDR2: SNHLY and FYNNEI. Trimming took 4 bases from V and 9 from J; bases not matched to a gene: 8. This CDR3 spans 14 amino acids. The CDR3 loop is CASSVRGGPGEQFF. The CDR3 DNA is TGTGCCAGCAGTGTCCGGGGGGGGCCCGGTGAGCAGTTCTTC.

This clone has a handful of counts. This chain joins TRBV7-2 and TRBJ2-2, with 12 bases aligning to TRBD2. From germline, CDR1 is SGHTA and CDR2 FQGNSA. The length of the CDR3 is 15 residues. J lost 7 bases, V lost 5 bases, and 5 bases had no gene match. The chain's CDR3 is CASSASGGAHGELFF. The CDR3 DNA is TGTGCCAGCAGCGCTAGCGGGGGGGCCCACGGGGAGCTGTTTTTT. The full variable domain, completed using reference TRBV7-2 and TRBJ2-2, is GAGVSQSPSNKVTEKGKDVELRCDPISGHTALYWYRQSLGQGLEFLIYFQGNSAPDKSGLPSDRFSAERTGGSVSTLTIQRTQQEDSAVYLCASSASGGAHGELFFGEGSRLTVL.

The chain has TRBV27 and TRBJ1-2; D possibly corresponds to TRBD1 (5 bases). Trimming shortened V by 3 bases and J by 7 bases, and 12 bases separated the two germline ends. Germline V gene lookup returns CDR1 MNHEY and CDR2 SMNVEV (reference sequence). This CDR3 is built from 13 residues. CDR3 in DNA: TGTGCCAGCAGTTTGGGCAGGGAGGCTGGCTACACCTTC. Translation gives CASSLGREAGYTF.

The CDR3 loop is CASRPTGGTDTQYF. The CDR3 region has the DNA TGTGCCAGCAGGCCGACAGGGGGCACAGATACGCAGTATTTT. The chain has TRBV7-2 and TRBJ2-3; TRBD1 matches 8 bases. Per the germline V gene, CDR1 is SGHTA and CDR2 is FQGNSA. V lost 6 bases, J lost 1 base, and 3 bases stayed unmatched. CDR3 length: 14 residues. The variable domain in full, completed from reference TRBV7-2 and TRBJ2-3, reads GAGVSQSPSNKVTEKGKDVELRCDPISGHTALYWYRQSLGQGLEFLIYFQGNSAPDKSGLPSDRFSAERTGGSVSTLTIQRTQQEDSAVYLCASRPTGGTDTQYFGPGTRLTVL.

This sequence joins TRBV15 and TRBJ2-7, with 9 bases fitting TRBD2. The CDR3 has 16 amino acids. V shed 0 bases and J 5 bases; nucleotides not matched to a gene: 8. Germline lookup yields CDR1 LNHNV and CDR2 YYDKDF (reference sequence). The CDR3 sequence: CATSRDPAGGRDEQYF. The DNA for the CDR3 is TGTGCCACCAGCAGAGATCCGGCGGGGGGGCGCGACGAGCAGTACTTC. Variable domain in full (rest from reference TRBV15 and TRBJ2-7): DAMVIQNPRYQVTQFGKPVTLSCSQTLNHNVMYWYQQKSSQAPKLLFHYYDKDFNNEADTPDNFQSRRPNTSFCFLDIRSPGLGDTAMYLCATSRDPAGGRDEQYFGPGTRLTVT.

V is TRBV29-1 and J is TRBJ2-7; 9 nucleotides line up with TRBD1. After removal of 6 bases from V and 6 bases from J, the junction contained 6 bases not matched to a gene. Looked up from germline, CDR1 is SQVTM and CDR2 is ANQGSEA. The CDR3 covers 12 residues. CDR3 in amino acids: CSVAGTGFEQYF. CDR3 nucleotide sequence: TGCAGCGTAGCCGGGACAGGGTTCGAGCAGTACTTC.

The rearrangement joins TRBV30 to TRBJ1-6; no reliable D call. With 3 bases removed from V and 4 bases from J, the gap between germline ends came to 13 bases. The CDR3 covers 15 residues. The germline CDR1 and CDR2 sequences are GTSNPN and SVGIG (reference sequence). The CDR3 loop is CAWSGGVRYNSPLHF. The CDR3 DNA reads as TGTGCCTGGAGCGGCGGAGTTAGATATAATTCACCCCTCCACTTT.

J is TRBJ1-1 and V is TRBV19, with D perhaps matching TRBD1 (6 bases). Trimming left V 2 bases short and J 11 bases short, with 21 bases between. The germline V gene encodes CDR1 LNHDA and CDR2 SQIVND (reference sequence). The CDR3 is 15 residues long. CDR3 nucleotides: TGTGCCAGTAGTATACCTCTTGGGACACGGATTCGGGCTTTCTTT. This gives the protein CASSIPLGTRIRAFF.

V and J are TRBV19 and TRBJ2-1, with TRBD1 matching 10 bases. V trimming: 4 bases; J trimming: 8 bases; junction bases outside the gene matches: 11. Germline CDR1 reads LNHDA; CDR2 reads SQIVND (reference sequence). The CDR3 is 16 amino acids. For the CDR3, the DNA is TGTGCCAGTAGTACTCCGGACAGGGGGAATAGGTATGAGCAGTTCTTC. Translated: CASSTPDRGNRYEQFF.

The chain links TRBV5-6 to TRBJ2-1, with TRBD1 identical over 7 bases. The CDR3 totals 16 residues. CDR1 SGHDT and CDR2 YYEEEE come from the germline V gene. V lost 2 bases and J lost 0; bases outside the gene matches: 5. In nucleotides, the CDR3 is TGTGCCAGCAGCTTATTGACAGGGCGCTCCTACAATGAGCAGTTCTTC. Translated: CASSLLTGRSYNEQFF.